Below, one T cell receptor (beta chain) is given with its context. These data originate in a study of cytomegalovirus exposure and HLA in healthy donors. Germline V gives CDR1 MNHEY, CDR2 SVGAGI. The trim removed 5 bases at V and 8 bases at J, leaving 11 bases unmatched. The CDR3 has 14 residues. PCR employed 60 Vbeta and 13 Jbeta primers. Using immunoSEQ multiplex PCR, the repertoire was profiled, and TCRdb retains in-frame clones only, with some absent. This sample's table reports roughly 120,000 clones. Sequencing input: PBMCs. The sequence derives from a man aged 18 to 35 in good health and CMV-seronegative. This rearrangement joins TRBV6-5 to TRBJ1-2; TRBD1 agrees at 7 bases. The CDR3 nucleotides read TGTGCCAGCAGTAAAACAGGGGAATGGAGAGGCTACACCTTC. Translated: CASSKTGEWRGYTF.